These T cell receptor beta chains were read from a single sample in a study of cytomegalovirus exposure and HLA in healthy donors. Only in-frame clones appear in the TCRdb table, and some are missing; sequencing was by immunoSEQ multiplex PCR. The data show about 120,000 clones, 80% seen once. The specimen sequenced was PBMCs. Receptor source: a young man in good health and CMV-seropositive. Both conserved end residues are part of each CDR3. Fields, in order: D gene, clone size, V gene, J gene, CDR3 DNA, CDR3 protein. The D gene is left open where the match is weak. The listing skips clone size in some rows; elsewhere it reads once, few, many or a size class.

d_call: TRBD1; clone_size: few; v_call: TRBV28; j_call: TRBJ2-7; cdr3_nt: TGTGCCAGCAGTACGCGGACAGGGTACGGCTACGAGCAGTACTTC; cdr3_aa: CASSTRTGYGYEQYF
d_call: TRBD1; clone_size: NA; v_call: TRBV4-1; j_call: TRBJ2-7; cdr3_nt: TGCGCCAGCAGCCAAGAGTCCAGGGGGCATTACGAGCAGTACTTC; cdr3_aa: CASSQESRGHYEQYF
d_call: NA; clone_size: NA; v_call: TRBV5-1; j_call: TRBJ1-2; cdr3_nt: TGCGCCAGCAGCTTCGGGGGAAGTAACTATGGCTACACCTTC; cdr3_aa: CASSFGGSNYGYTF
d_call: NA; clone_size: NA; v_call: TRBV10-2; j_call: TRBJ2-3; cdr3_nt: TGCGCCAGCAGGCCGGACAACACAGATACGCAGTATTTT; cdr3_aa: CASRPDNTDTQYF
d_call: TRBD1; clone_size: NA; v_call: TRBV9; j_call: TRBJ1-1; cdr3_nt: TGTGCCAGCAGCGGACAGGGTTCTGAAGCTTTCTTT; cdr3_aa: CASSGQGSEAFF
d_call: NA; clone_size: NA; v_call: TRBV6-7; j_call: TRBJ1-6; cdr3_nt: TGTGCCAGCAGTTACGGACACTTCTATAATTCACCCCTCCACTTT; cdr3_aa: CASSYGHFYNSPLHF
d_call: NA; clone_size: few; v_call: TRBV19; j_call: TRBJ1-4; cdr3_nt: TGTGCCAGTAGCACAACGACAGAAAAACTGTTTTTT; cdr3_aa: CASSTTTEKLFF
d_call: NA; clone_size: NA; v_call: TRBV10-2; j_call: TRBJ1-3; cdr3_nt: TGCGCCAGCAGTAATGGTATACCCCTCGGGTCTGGAAACACCATATATTTT; cdr3_aa: CASSNGIPLGSGNTIYF
d_call: NA; clone_size: once; v_call: TRBV2; j_call: TRBJ1-5; cdr3_nt: TGTGCCAGCAGTGACGCAGGGCTCAGTCAGCCCCAGCATTTT; cdr3_aa: CASSDAGLSQPQHF
d_call: TRBD1; clone_size: NA; v_call: TRBV10-3; j_call: TRBJ1-2; cdr3_nt: TGTGCCATACAACAGGCTCGAGTTAGCGGGGACAGGGTTTTCTATGGCTACACCTTC; cdr3_aa: CAIQQARVSGDRVFYGYTF
d_call: TRBD1; clone_size: NA; v_call: TRBV6-6; j_call: TRBJ2-2; cdr3_nt: TGTGCCAGCAGTTACTCCGGGACAGGTTCGGCCCTGTTTTTT; cdr3_aa: CASSYSGTGSALFF
d_call: TRBD1; clone_size: NA; v_call: TRBV18; j_call: TRBJ1-2; cdr3_nt: TGTGCCAGCTCACTAACGGACAGGGGGACTAACTATGGCTACACCTTC; cdr3_aa: CASSLTDRGTNYGYTF
d_call: TRBD2; clone_size: few; v_call: TRBV4-1; j_call: TRBJ2-1; cdr3_nt: TGCGCCAGCAGCCTAGGACTAGCGGGGGTCGATGAGCAGTTCTTC; cdr3_aa: CASSLGLAGVDEQFF
d_call: TRBD1; clone_size: NA; v_call: TRBV7-6; j_call: TRBJ1-1; cdr3_nt: TGTGCCAGCAGCTCGAGACAGGGTGTCTTCACTGAAGCTTTCTTT; cdr3_aa: CASSSRQGVFTEAFF
d_call: TRBD1; clone_size: NA; v_call: TRBV5-1; j_call: TRBJ2-7; cdr3_nt: TGCGCCAGCAGCTTGGCCTCGGGACAGGGTCCCCACGAGCAGTACTTC; cdr3_aa: CASSLASGQGPHEQYF
d_call: NA; clone_size: NA; v_call: TRBV6-6; j_call: TRBJ1-6; cdr3_nt: TGTGCCAGCAGTCCCCGCACGAGCTATAATTCACCCCTCCACTTT; cdr3_aa: CASSPRTSYNSPLHF
d_call: NA; clone_size: NA; v_call: TRBV4-1; j_call: TRBJ2-7; cdr3_nt: TGCGCCAGCAGCCAGCTGAACTCGGACAGCTACGAGCAGTACTTC; cdr3_aa: CASSQLNSDSYEQYF
d_call: NA; clone_size: NA; v_call: TRBV27; j_call: TRBJ1-6; cdr3_nt: TGTGCCAGCAGTCCGAGTGTGGGGCGAACCTATAATTCACCCCTCCACTTT; cdr3_aa: CASSPSVGRTYNSPLHF
d_call: TRBD1; clone_size: once; v_call: TRBV28; j_call: TRBJ1-2; cdr3_nt: TGTGCCAGCAGTCCCCGGGACAGGGGCGAAAATGGCTACACCTTC; cdr3_aa: CASSPRDRGENGYTF
d_call: NA; clone_size: few; v_call: TRBV6-1; j_call: TRBJ2-7; cdr3_nt: TGTGCAGTCGGGATCTACGAGCAGTACTTC; cdr3_aa: CAVGIYEQYF
d_call: NA; clone_size: NA; v_call: TRBV5-1; j_call: TRBJ2-7; cdr3_nt: TGCGCCAGCAGCTTGGGAGAAGAACTTAGGAGCTCCTACGAGCAGTACTTC; cdr3_aa: CASSLGEELRSSYEQYF
d_call: NA; clone_size: NA; v_call: TRBV7-9; j_call: TRBJ2-1; cdr3_nt: TGTGCCAGCAGCTATACAGGGAACAATGAGCAGTTCTTC; cdr3_aa: CASSYTGNNEQFF
d_call: TRBD1; clone_size: NA; v_call: TRBV11-2; j_call: TRBJ1-6; cdr3_nt: TGTGCCAGCAGCTTAGATGACAGGGTTCGAAATTCACCCCTCCACTTT; cdr3_aa: CASSLDDRVRNSPLHF
d_call: NA; clone_size: NA; v_call: TRBV7-9; j_call: TRBJ1-1; cdr3_nt: TGTGCCAGCAGTTACAGGGAGGGAGCTTTCTTT; cdr3_aa: CASSYREGAFF
d_call: TRBD2; clone_size: NA; v_call: TRBV19; j_call: TRBJ2-1; cdr3_nt: TGTGCCAGTAAGCTTGAACGGCGGGGGGGCATGAATGAGCAGTTCTTC; cdr3_aa: CASKLERRGGMNEQFF
d_call: TRBD1; clone_size: NA; v_call: TRBV14; j_call: TRBJ1-4; cdr3_nt: TGTGCCAGCAGCCTCAGACAGGGAACGATTGAAAAACTGTTTTTT; cdr3_aa: CASSLRQGTIEKLFF
d_call: TRBD1; clone_size: NA; v_call: TRBV7-8; j_call: TRBJ1-1; cdr3_nt: TGTGCCAGCAGCTGGGAGGGACAGGGGGCGAGGGCTTTCTTT; cdr3_aa: CASSWEGQGARAFF
d_call: NA; clone_size: NA; v_call: TRBV2; j_call: TRBJ2-3; cdr3_nt: TGTGCCAGCAGCCGAGGGCGGGGGCCAGGCGGAGATACGCAGTATTTT; cdr3_aa: CASSRGRGPGGDTQYF
d_call: NA; clone_size: NA; v_call: TRBV9; j_call: TRBJ1-2; cdr3_nt: TGTGCCAGCAGCGTAGGGGCGGGTGCAGGCGTGGGGTATGGCTACACCTTC; cdr3_aa: CASSVGAGAGVGYGYTF
d_call: TRBD1; clone_size: NA; v_call: TRBV15; j_call: TRBJ2-2; cdr3_nt: TGTGCCACCAGAAAGGACAGGGTTACCGGGGAGCTGTTTTTT; cdr3_aa: CATRKDRVTGELFF
d_call: TRBD2; clone_size: NA; v_call: TRBV5-1; j_call: TRBJ2-1; cdr3_nt: TGCGCCAGCAGCTTGGATATCGGACTAGCGGGGGCGCCCTACAATGAGCAGTTCTTC; cdr3_aa: CASSLDIGLAGAPYNEQFF
d_call: NA; clone_size: NA; v_call: TRBV6-6; j_call: TRBJ1-1; cdr3_nt: TGTGCCAGCATCCCCCGGCAGGGTGGCACTGAAGCTTTCTTC; cdr3_aa: CASIPRQGGTEAFF
d_call: NA; clone_size: NA; v_call: TRBV7-6; j_call: TRBJ2-1; cdr3_nt: TGTGCCAGCAGCTTAGGGATGACGAGCGGCACCTACAATGAGCAGTTCTTC; cdr3_aa: CASSLGMTSGTYNEQFF
d_call: TRBD2; clone_size: NA; v_call: TRBV19; j_call: TRBJ2-2; cdr3_nt: TGTGCCAGTAGCCCTAGCGGGGGAGTCACCGGGGAGCTGTTTTTT; cdr3_aa: CASSPSGGVTGELFF
d_call: NA; clone_size: NA; v_call: TRBV9; j_call: TRBJ2-3; cdr3_nt: TGTGCCAGCAGCCTCCCCCCCCCTCGGGGAGATACGCAGTATTTT; cdr3_aa: CASSLPPPRGDTQYF
d_call: NA; clone_size: NA; v_call: TRBV5-6; j_call: TRBJ1-5; cdr3_nt: TGTGCCAGCAGCTGGGGAGGCGGTCAGCCCCAGCATTTT; cdr3_aa: CASSWGGGQPQHF
d_call: TRBD1; clone_size: few; v_call: TRBV14; j_call: TRBJ2-1; cdr3_nt: TGTGCCAGCAGCCAAGGAGACAGGGGCCGATACAATGAGCAGTTCTTC; cdr3_aa: CASSQGDRGRYNEQFF